This T cell receptor beta chain comes out of a study of T cell responses to AZD1222 COVID-19 vaccine. This clone was picked up a small number of times. This CDR3 contains 18 residues. V was shortened by 1 base and J by 2 bases, with 18 bases between the two germline ends. Germline V gene data show CDR1 as KGHSH and CDR2 as LQKENI. Produced via immunoSEQ multiplex PCR; TCRdb's table is partial and in-frame only. Seen here are 120,000 to 150,000 clones, approximately 94% observed once, and the top ten hold around 5.4%. Material: peripheral blood, obtained on day 0 of AZD1222 vaccination. The receptor's source is an adult in good health. The J gene is TRBJ1-3, the V gene TRBV18; D unclear. The CDR3 sequence: CASSPRAGSRIAGNTIYF. The CDR3 nucleotides are TGTGCCAGCTCACCACGGGCCGGGAGCCGGATCGCTGGAAACACCATATATTTT.